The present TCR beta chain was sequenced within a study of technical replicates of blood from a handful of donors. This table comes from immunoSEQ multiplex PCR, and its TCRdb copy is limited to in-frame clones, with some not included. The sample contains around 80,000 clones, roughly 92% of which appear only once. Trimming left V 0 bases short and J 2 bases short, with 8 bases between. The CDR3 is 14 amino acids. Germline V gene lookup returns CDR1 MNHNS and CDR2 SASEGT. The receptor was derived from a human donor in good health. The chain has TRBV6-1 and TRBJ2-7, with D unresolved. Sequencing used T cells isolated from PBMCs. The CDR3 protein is CASSEASRTYEQYF. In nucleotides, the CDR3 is TGTGCCAGCAGTGAAGCGAGCAGGACCTACGAGCAGTACTTC.